The TCR beta chain described here comes from a study of blood T cell repertoires in COVID-19. Study-wide context: Specimens from acute and convalescent COVID-19 originated in the United States, Italy and Spain. PBMCs, B-cell-depleted T cells, or T cells provided the cDNA or gDNA that made up the material.

Per the original methods: Counts of nucleated cells, estimated from reference gene primer amplification, were obtained. Libraries were prepared by immunoSEQ multiplex PCR; TCRdb keeps only in-frame clonotypes and omits some of them. V, J and clone size are those of that table, while D and trimming were read from the DNA. The table records about 220,000 clones, roughly 80% of them present only once. V lost 5 bases, J lost 6 bases, and 11 bases lay in between. There are 11 residues in the CDR3. Germline V lookup: CDR1 GTSNPN, CDR2 SVGIG (reference sequence). Sequenced material: peripheral blood. The receptor comes from a human donor in a cohort sampled during active COVID-19. V gene TRBV30 combines with J gene TRBJ2-7; D is uncertain. In DNA form, the CDR3 reads TGTGCCTGGGGCCCCCAGATCGAGCAGTACTTC. Its protein is CAWGPQIEQYF.